The clone carrying this T cell receptor (beta chain) was observed at least ten times. The source of the sample is a study of metastatic and nonmetastatic thyroid tumors. None of the patients had undergone any treatment ahead of thyroid surgery. The germline V and J ends were trimmed by 4 bases and 0 bases, with 13 bases remaining between them. The CDR3 covers 15 residues. Germline values: CDR1 MNHNS, CDR2 SASEGT. Under the authors' procedure: A classifier for distant metastasis in papillary thyroid cancer was constructed using CDR3 differences observed across clinicopathological groups. TCRdb re-analyzed the PCR reads using MiXCR. The V and J calls shown here were made by TCRdb, not taken from the authors' results. The profile shows 60,000 or so clones, approximately 4.1% of them singletons.

The sequenced material came from blood. The chain joins TRBV6-1 to TRBJ2-7, with D perhaps TRBD1 (6 bases). The receptor was derived from a female donor with papillary thyroid cancer or a benign thyroid nodule (not recorded which). Some clones in this sample may be carry-over from other donors' samples. The CDR3 reads CASSGRQVSSYEQYF. The CDR3 DNA is TGTGCCAGCAGTGGGAGACAGGTCAGCTCCTACGAGCAGTACTTC.